The rows below give T cell receptor beta chains drawn from one sample of a study of cytomegalovirus exposure and HLA in healthy donors. Only in-frame clones appear in the TCRdb table, and some are missing; sequencing was by immunoSEQ multiplex PCR. Of some 180,000 clones in the sample, about 81% were seen once. Sequencing was performed on PBMCs. The receptors originated from a woman aged 30 to 39 in good health and CMV-seronegative. Both conserved end residues are part of each CDR3. D genes are given only for firm matches.

length	D	J	V	CDR3
15	TRBD1	TRBJ1-4	TRBV11-3	CASSRGGTGHEKLFF
15	TRBD2	TRBJ2-3	TRBV5-1	CASSFSGSQTDTQYF
14	TRBD1	TRBJ1-2	TRBV28	CASSPGQGRYGYTF
18	-	TRBJ2-1	TRBV18	CASSPFQPTASSYNEQFF
17	TRBD2	TRBJ2-5	TRBV7-7	CASSGLAGASPPETQYF
16	TRBD2	TRBJ2-5	TRBV27	CASSPREAGQHETQYF
14	TRBD2	TRBJ2-5	TRBV19	CASTPPGGVETQYF
15	-	TRBJ1-1	TRBV30	CAWSLRTPIQGEAFF
15	-	TRBJ1-2	TRBV19	CASTRAEGEDYGYTF
13	-	TRBJ2-1	TRBV11-3	CASSLARRDEQFF
13	-	TRBJ1-2	TRBV11-2	CASSSTGLAGYTF
17	TRBD2	TRBJ2-5	TRBV27	CASKPEETSGRGETQYF
15	TRBD1	TRBJ1-1	TRBV5-1	CASMRQGEMNTEAFF
15	-	TRBJ2-6	TRBV5-1	CASSAAPSGANVLTF
15	-	TRBJ1-6	TRBV5-1	CASSLGEIYNSPLHF
16	-	TRBJ2-7	TRBV28	CASSFSPDRRSYEQYF
12	TRBD1	TRBJ1-3	TRBV29-1	CSVEQGGNTIYF
13	-	TRBJ1-2	TRBV30	CAWSVQGDYGYTF
16	TRBD1	TRBJ1-3	TRBV9	CASSTNRGISGNTIYF
12	-	TRBJ1-1	TRBV19	CASSRTWTEAFF
14	-	TRBJ1-5	TRBV5-4	CASSFSGSNQPQHF
16	TRBD2	TRBJ2-5	TRBV4-2	CASSQDGTTPLETQYF
13	-	TRBJ2-7	TRBV6-1	CASSEEGSYEQYF
18	-	TRBJ2-7	TRBV4-2	CASSQGDSVPAKNYEQYF
15	-	TRBJ2-7	TRBV4-1	CASSQGGLISYEQYF
16	-	TRBJ1-5	TRBV28	CASTSTSGRGYEPQHF
16	-	TRBJ1-5	TRBV19	CASGQGVVDSNQPQHF
15	-	TRBJ2-1	TRBV11-3	CASSLGVGGMNEQFF
12	-	TRBJ2-4	TRBV6-1	CASNQQGPIQYF
14	TRBD1	TRBJ2-5	TRBV30	CAWSRQGAWETQYF
15	TRBD1	TRBJ2-7	TRBV6-5	CASSYEGTGAYEQYF
16	-	TRBJ1-1	TRBV7-3	CASSLSLQVMNTEAFF
14	TRBD1	TRBJ1-5	TRBV7-9	CASSGDRVNQPQHF
12	-	TRBJ2-5	TRBV5-1	CASSFQEETQYF
11	TRBD2	TRBJ2-7	TRBV29-1	CSVSGSGEQYF
16	TRBD1	TRBJ1-2	TRBV19	CASSSLGTGGDYGYTF
14	TRBD1	TRBJ1-6	TRBV6-5	CASSPDRGDSPLHF
14	TRBD1	TRBJ1-5	TRBV19	CASSTTGVSQPQHF
13	-	TRBJ2-7	TRBV6-5	CASRGWQDYEQYF
15	TRBD1	TRBJ1-1	TRBV5-4	CASSLGTGGNTEAFF
14	-	TRBJ2-7	TRBV19	CASSIGGIFNEQYF
18	-	TRBJ1-2	TRBV25-1	CASSEYGAGATSDYGYTF
16	-	TRBJ1-2	TRBV27	CASSLIAGAQGYGYTF
15	TRBD2	TRBJ2-5	TRBV30	CAWSWTTTGGETQYF
14	TRBD1	TRBJ1-1	TRBV6-5	CASSLGQGKTEAFF
12	-	TRBJ1-2	TRBV14	CASSQRLYGYTF
16	-	TRBJ2-4	TRBV29-1	CSALWGGGIAKNIQYF
13	-	TRBJ2-7	TRBV7-9	CASSLKTTYEQYF
16	TRBD2	TRBJ2-2	TRBV28	CASRWSGGTNTGELFF
13	TRBD1	TRBJ1-6	TRBV28	CATWTGVNSPLHF
15	TRBD1	TRBJ1-5	TRBV2	CASCPTGGINQPQHF
13	TRBD1	TRBJ2-7	TRBV7-2	CASRKTGGGEQYF
13	-	TRBJ1-2	TRBV11-2	CASSLDRTYGYTF